The rows below give T cell receptor beta chains drawn from one sample of a study of T-cell reconstitution after alpha-beta-depleted transplantation in children. TCRdb itself ran the PCR reads through MiXCR, one entry per CDR3 protein. In the table there are 700,000 to 950,000 distinct CDR3 sequences, 15% to 20% of which are singletons. The source material was PBMCs, mostly from graft donor cells, sampled 360 days after TCRalphabeta/CD19-depleted stem cell transplant. Source of these receptors: a male patient aged 10-17 years who had a stem cell transplant for acute lymphoblastic leukemia, so the T cells may come from the graft donor. CDR3s include the opening cysteine and the closing phenylalanine or tryptophan. A D gene is named only where the DNA matches it firmly. The listing skips clone size in some rows; elsewhere it reads once, few, many or a size class.

V	J	D	size	DNA	CDR3
TRBV19	TRBJ2-1	.	.	TGTGCCAGTAGCGGGGCAGGTCAGTACAATGAGCAGTTCTTC	CASSGAGQYNEQFF
TRBV5-1	TRBJ2-2	TRBD2	few	TGCGCCAGCAGTATAGCGGGAGGTGACGGGGAGCTGTTTTTT	CASSIAGGDGELFF
TRBV7-9	TRBJ2-1	TRBD1	.	TGTGCCAGCAGCTTCCCGGGACAGGGGAAGGGCGGTGAGCAGTTCTTC	CASSFPGQGKGGEQFF
TRBV2	TRBJ2-1	TRBD1	.	TGTGCCAGCAAGCCCGGGACAGGATACAATGAGCAGTTCTTC	CASKPGTGYNEQFF
TRBV6-1	TRBJ2-3	.	few	TGTGCCAGCACGATTAGAGGGGTGGTTACAGATACGCAGTATTTT	CASTIRGVVTDTQYF
TRBV6-1	TRBJ1-2	.	.	TGTGCCAGCAGTGATCGCAGTGATCGAGAGGGCTACAACTTC	CASSDRSDREGYNF
TRBV11-2	TRBJ2-1	TRBD2	.	TGTGCCAGCAGCTTAGTCGGGTCTCCACGGGGGGGTTCCTACAATGAGCAGTTCTTC	CASSLVGSPRGGSYNEQFF
TRBV7-8	TRBJ2-7	TRBD1	few	TGTGCCAGCAGCTTCGTAGGGGGACAGAGCTCCTACGAGCAGTACTTC	CASSFVGGQSSYEQYF
TRBV20-1	TRBJ2-7	.	.	TGCAGTGCCACAAGGCGGGGCTACGAGCAGTACTTC	CSATRRGYEQYF
TRBV3-1	TRBJ2-2	TRBD2	few	TGTGCCAGCAGCCAGTCTGTGACTAGCGGGAGAGGGTATACCGGGGAGCTGTTTTTT	CASSQSVTSGRGYTGELFF
TRBV5-1	TRBJ2-5	.	.	TGCGCCAGCAGCTTCGGAGATCCCGGGGAGACCCAGTACTTC	CASSFGDPGETQYF
TRBV12-3/TRBV12-4	TRBJ2-7	.	few	TGTGCCAGCAGTTTAGACAGCCCAGGGCCCTACGAGCAGTACTTC	CASSLDSPGPYEQYF
TRBV12-3/TRBV12-4	TRBJ2-3	.	.	TGTGCCAGCAGCAATTACGACCGGGACCCGGGCCGGGATACGCAGTATTTT	CASSNYDRDPGRDTQYF
TRBV7-2	TRBJ2-3	TRBD2	.	TGTGCCAGCAGCTTAGCCAGGACTAGATTATTCACAGATACGCAGTATTTT	CASSLARTRLFTDTQYF
TRBV4-1	TRBJ1-1	TRBD1	.	TGCGCCAGCAGCCCCCGAGGGGACAGGATTAACACTGAAGCTTTCTTT	CASSPRGDRINTEAFF
TRBV10-3	TRBJ2-1	.	.	TGTGCCATCAGTCGGCTAGTGTCGAACAATGAGCAGTTCTTC	CAISRLVSNNEQFF
TRBV5-1	TRBJ1-5	.	many	TGCGCCAGCAGCTTATCGGGGGATCAGGATCAGCCCCAGCATTTT	CASSLSGDQDQPQHF
TRBV7-3	TRBJ2-2	.	.	TGTGCCAGCAGCCGCGACCCCCTAGTGACCGGGGAGCTGTTTTTT	CASSRDPLVTGELFF
TRBV7-9	TRBJ1-6	.	few	TGTGCCTGTACCTCCTCCCGGGGAGCCTATTCACCCCTCCACTTT	CACTSSRGAYSPLHF
TRBV6-2/TRBV6-3	TRBJ2-2	.	.	TGTGCCAGCAGTTCCATACTCTCGACCTGGACCGGGGAGCTGTTTTTT	CASSSILSTWTGELFF
TRBV10-3	TRBJ1-2	.	.	TGTGCCATCAGTGTCTCCGGACAGTCAAACTATGGCTACACCTTC	CAISVSGQSNYGYTF
TRBV11-3	TRBJ2-1	.	few	TGTGCCAGCAGCTTAGGCCCTTTTGGTGAGCAGTTCTTC	CASSLGPFGEQFF
TRBV29-1	TRBJ2-1	.	.	TGCAGCGCTCCTAACAGCCGACTAGCCTACAATGAGCAGTTCTTC	CSAPNSRLAYNEQFF